This TCR beta chain was obtained from a study of tumor-infiltrating lymphocytes in oesophageal squamous cell carcinoma. TCRdb reprocessed the PCR reads via MiXCR and lists one record per CDR3 protein. The profile shows roughly 13,000 distinct CDR3 sequences, 45% to 50% of them singletons. Germline assignment: CDR1 SGHTA and CDR2 FQGNSA. The length of the CDR3 is 14 residues. V lost 3 bases, J lost 7 bases, and 5 bases stayed unmatched. The sequenced sample was blood. The rearrangement links TRBV7-2 to TRBJ2-3; 9 bases align to TRBD1. The clonotype originates from a male donor with esophageal squamous cell carcinoma. CDR3: CASSLGQGGNTQYF. As DNA, the CDR3 is TGTGCCAGCAGCTTGGGACAGGGAGGAAATACGCAGTATTTT.